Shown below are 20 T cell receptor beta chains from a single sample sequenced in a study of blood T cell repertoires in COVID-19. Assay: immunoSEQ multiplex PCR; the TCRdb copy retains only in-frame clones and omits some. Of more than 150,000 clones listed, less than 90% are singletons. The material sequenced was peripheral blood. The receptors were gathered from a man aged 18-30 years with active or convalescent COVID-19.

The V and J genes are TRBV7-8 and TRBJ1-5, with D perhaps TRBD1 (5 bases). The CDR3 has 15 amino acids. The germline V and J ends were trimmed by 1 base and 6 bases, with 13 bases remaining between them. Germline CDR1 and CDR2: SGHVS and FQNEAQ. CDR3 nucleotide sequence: TGTGCCAGCAGCTTAGGGGGGAGGGCTGGTCAGCCCCAGCATTTT. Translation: CASSLGGRAGQPQHF.

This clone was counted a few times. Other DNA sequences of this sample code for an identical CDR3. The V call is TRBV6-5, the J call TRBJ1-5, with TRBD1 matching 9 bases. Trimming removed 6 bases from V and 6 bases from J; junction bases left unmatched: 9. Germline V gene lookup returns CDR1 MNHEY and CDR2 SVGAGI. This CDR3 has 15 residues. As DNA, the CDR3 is TGTGCCAGCAGCTACGGACAGGGGACCGGTCAGCCCCAGCATTTT. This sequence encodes CASSYGQGTGQPQHF.

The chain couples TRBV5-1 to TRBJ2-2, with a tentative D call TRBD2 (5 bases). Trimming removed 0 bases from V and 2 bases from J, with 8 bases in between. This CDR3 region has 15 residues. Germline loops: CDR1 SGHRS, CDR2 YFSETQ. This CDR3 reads CASSLVRDNTGELFF. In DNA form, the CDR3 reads TGCGCCAGCAGCTTGGTCCGGGATAACACCGGGGAGCTGTTTTTT.

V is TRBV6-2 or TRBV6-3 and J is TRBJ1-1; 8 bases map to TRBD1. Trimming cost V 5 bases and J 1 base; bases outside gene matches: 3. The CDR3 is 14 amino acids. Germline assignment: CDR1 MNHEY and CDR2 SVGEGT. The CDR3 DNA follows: TGTGCCAGCAGTCAAGACAGGGGGAACACTGAAGCTTTCTTT. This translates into CASSQDRGNTEAFF.

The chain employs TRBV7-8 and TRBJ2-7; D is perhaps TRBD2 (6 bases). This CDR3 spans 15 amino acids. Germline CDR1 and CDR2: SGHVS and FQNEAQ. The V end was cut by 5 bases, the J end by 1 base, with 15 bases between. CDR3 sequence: CASSKGGIGSYEQYF. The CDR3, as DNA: TGTGCCAGCAGCAAGGGCGGGATAGGATCCTACGAGCAGTACTTC.

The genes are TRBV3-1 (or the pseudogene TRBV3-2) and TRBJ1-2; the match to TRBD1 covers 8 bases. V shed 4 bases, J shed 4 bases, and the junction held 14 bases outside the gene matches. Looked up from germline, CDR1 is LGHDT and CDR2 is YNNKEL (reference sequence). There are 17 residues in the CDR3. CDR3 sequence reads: CASSLDRDRIRGYGYTF. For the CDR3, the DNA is TGTGCCAGCAGCCTCGACCGGGACAGGATCCGGGGCTATGGCTACACCTTC.

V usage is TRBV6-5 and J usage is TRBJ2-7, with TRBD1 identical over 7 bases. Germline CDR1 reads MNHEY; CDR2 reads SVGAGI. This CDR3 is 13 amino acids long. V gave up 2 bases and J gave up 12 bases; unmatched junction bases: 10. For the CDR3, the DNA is TGTGCCAGCAGTTACACCTCGGGGACAGCTGTGTACTTC. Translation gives CASSYTSGTAVYF.

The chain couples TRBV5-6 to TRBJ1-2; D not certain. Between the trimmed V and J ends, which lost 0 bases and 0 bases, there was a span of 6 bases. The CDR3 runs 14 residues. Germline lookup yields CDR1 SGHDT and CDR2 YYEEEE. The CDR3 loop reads CASSLERTNYGYTF. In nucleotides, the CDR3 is TGTGCCAGCAGCTTGGAGAGAACTAACTATGGCTACACCTTC.

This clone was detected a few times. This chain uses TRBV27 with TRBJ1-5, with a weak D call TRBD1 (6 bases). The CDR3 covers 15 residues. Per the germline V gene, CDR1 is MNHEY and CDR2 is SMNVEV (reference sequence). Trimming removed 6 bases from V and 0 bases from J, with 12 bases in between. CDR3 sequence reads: CASRARGNSNQPQHF. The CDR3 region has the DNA TGTGCCAGCAGGGCCAGGGGCAATAGCAATCAGCCCCAGCATTTT.

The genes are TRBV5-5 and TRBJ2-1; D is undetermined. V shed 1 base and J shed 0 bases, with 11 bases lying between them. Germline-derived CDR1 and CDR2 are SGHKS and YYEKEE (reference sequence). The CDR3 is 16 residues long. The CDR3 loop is CASSLILWSSYNEQFF. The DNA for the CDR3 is TGTGCCAGCAGCTTGATTTTATGGAGCTCCTACAATGAGCAGTTCTTC. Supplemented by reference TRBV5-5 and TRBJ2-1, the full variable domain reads DAGVTQSPTHLIKTRGQQVTLRCSPISGHKSVSWYQQVLGQGPQFIFQYYEKEERGRGNFPDRFSARQFPNYSSELNVNALLLGDSALYLCASSLILWSSYNEQFFGPGTRLTVL.

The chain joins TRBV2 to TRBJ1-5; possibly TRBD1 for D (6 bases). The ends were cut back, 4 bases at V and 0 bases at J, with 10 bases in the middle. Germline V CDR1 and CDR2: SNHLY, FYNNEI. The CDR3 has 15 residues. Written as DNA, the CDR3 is TGTGCCAGCAGTGTGGACAGTCTTAGCAATCAGCCCCAGCATTTT. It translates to CASSVDSLSNQPQHF.

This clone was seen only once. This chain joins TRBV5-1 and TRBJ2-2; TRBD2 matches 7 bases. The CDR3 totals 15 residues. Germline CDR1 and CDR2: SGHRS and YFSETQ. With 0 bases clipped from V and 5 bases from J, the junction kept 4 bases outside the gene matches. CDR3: CASSLAPSGTGELFF. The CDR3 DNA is TGCGCCAGCAGCTTGGCCCCTAGCGGAACCGGGGAGCTGTTTTTT.

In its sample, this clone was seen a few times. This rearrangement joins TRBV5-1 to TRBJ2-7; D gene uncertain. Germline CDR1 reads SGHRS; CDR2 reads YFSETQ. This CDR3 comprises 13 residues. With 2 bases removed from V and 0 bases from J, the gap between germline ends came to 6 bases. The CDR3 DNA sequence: TGCGCCAGCAGCTTTGACAACTCCTACGAGCAGTACTTC. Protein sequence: CASSFDNSYEQYF.

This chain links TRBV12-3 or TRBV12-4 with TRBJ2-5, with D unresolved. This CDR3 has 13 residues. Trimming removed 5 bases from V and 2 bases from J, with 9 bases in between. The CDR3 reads CASSKRGQETQYF. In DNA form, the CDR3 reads TGTGCCAGCAGTAAAAGAGGTCAAGAGACCCAGTACTTC.

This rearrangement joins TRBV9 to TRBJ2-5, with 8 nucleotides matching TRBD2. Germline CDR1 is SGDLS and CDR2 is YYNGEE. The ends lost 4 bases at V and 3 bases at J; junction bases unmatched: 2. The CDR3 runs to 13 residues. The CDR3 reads CASSSGLEETQYF. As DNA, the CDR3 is TGTGCCAGCAGCTCGGGACTAGAAGAGACCCAGTACTTC.

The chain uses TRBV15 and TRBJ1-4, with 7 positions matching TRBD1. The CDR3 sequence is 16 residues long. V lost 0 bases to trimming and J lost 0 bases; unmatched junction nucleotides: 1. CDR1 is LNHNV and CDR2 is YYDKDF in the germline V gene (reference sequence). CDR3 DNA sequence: TGTGCCACCAGCAGAGACAGGGGGGCAACTAATGAAAAACTGTTTTTT. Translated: CATSRDRGATNEKLFF.

CDR3 bases: TGTGCCAGCAGCTCCGTGACTAGCGGAGGGCATCACTACGAGCAGTACTTC. It specifies CASSSVTSGGHHYEQYF. The rearrangement joins TRBV12-1 to TRBJ2-7; the DNA was not used to check the table's D call, TRBD2. TRBV12-1 is a listed pseudogene. The length of the CDR3 is 17 residues.

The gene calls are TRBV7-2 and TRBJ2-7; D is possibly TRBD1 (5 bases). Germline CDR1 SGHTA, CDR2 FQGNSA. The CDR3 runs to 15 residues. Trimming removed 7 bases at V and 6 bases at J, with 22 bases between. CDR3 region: CASTPLSERGLEQYF. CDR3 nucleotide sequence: TGTGCCAGCACCCCCCTGTCGGAAAGGGGTCTCGAGCAGTACTTC.

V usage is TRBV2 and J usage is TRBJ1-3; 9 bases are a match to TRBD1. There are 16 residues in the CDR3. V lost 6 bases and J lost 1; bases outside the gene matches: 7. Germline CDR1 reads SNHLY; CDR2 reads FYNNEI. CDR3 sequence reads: CASRSDRGSSGNTIYF. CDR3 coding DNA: TGTGCCAGCAGATCGGACAGGGGATCTTCTGGAAACACCATATATTTT.

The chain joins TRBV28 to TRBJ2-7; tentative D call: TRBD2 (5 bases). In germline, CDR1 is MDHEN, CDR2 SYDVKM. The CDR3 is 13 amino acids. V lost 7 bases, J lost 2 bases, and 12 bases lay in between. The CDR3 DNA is TGTGCCAGCACTCTTGGGAGCCCCTACGAGCAGTACTTC. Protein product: CASTLGSPYEQYF.